A single sample is the source of the 24 T cell receptor beta chains below, sequenced in a study of molecular identifiers for immune sequencing clone quantification. MiXCR, applied by TCRdb to the PCR reads, yields one record per CDR3 protein. The data hold around 480,000 distinct CDR3 sequences, with approximately 25% observed a single time. The specimen was naive CD8+ T cells from blood, with Jurkat cell RNA spiked in. Subset meaning: FACS-sorted CD8+CD4-CCR7+CD45RA+ naive T cells. These receptors all stem from a human donor in good health. Some libraries in this study had Jurkat cell RNA spiked in.

The chain couples TRBV27 to TRBJ2-5, with D perhaps TRBD1 (6 bases). Germline CDR1 and CDR2: MNHEY and SMNVEV (reference sequence). The CDR3 runs to 16 residues. V dropped 1 base and J dropped 7 bases, with 19 bases sitting between them. The CDR3 is CASSLYPGQTKRTQYF. The DNA of the CDR3 is TGTGCCAGCAGTTTATATCCAGGACAGACCAAGAGGACCCAGTACTTC.

This chain uses TRBV7-2 with TRBJ1-6; 8 nucleotides match TRBD1. Germline CDR1 reads SGHTA; CDR2 reads FQGNSA. Trimming cost V 1 base and J 9 bases; bases outside gene matches: 8. The CDR3 is 16 residues long. The CDR3 DNA reads TGTGCCAGCAGCTTAGGGCTGACAGGGGTTTCTTCACCCCTCCACTTT. This translates into CASSLGLTGVSSPLHF.

The chain couples TRBV12-3 or TRBV12-4 to TRBJ1-1; D gene unclear. The CDR3 runs 15 residues. Trimming cost V 5 bases and J 4 bases, with 17 bases left between them. This CDR3 reads CASSPLQNMSTEAFF. CDR3 DNA sequence: TGTGCCAGCAGTCCACTACAGAACATGAGCACTGAAGCTTTCTTT.

The chain recombines TRBV16 with TRBJ2-3; D call uncertain. V was pared by 2 bases and J by 2 bases, with 5 bases between. CDR1 is KGHSY, CDR2 FQNENV, per germline. The CDR3 length is 13 residues. CDR3 sequence (DNA): TGTGCCAGCAGCCAACCCAACACAGATACGCAGTATTTT. Residues: CASSQPNTDTQYF.

Many counts were recorded for this clonotype. The genes are TRBV7-6 and TRBJ1-1; no clear D gene. CDR1 and CDR2 (germline): SGHVS, FNYEAQ. The germline V and J ends were trimmed by 5 bases and 2 bases, with 9 bases remaining between them. The CDR3 runs to 13 residues. The CDR3 reads CASSRGVNTEAFF. The CDR3 DNA reads as TGTGCCAGCAGCCGCGGGGTTAACACTGAAGCTTTCTTT.

The sample holds a few counts of this clonotype. The chain employs TRBV5-1 and TRBJ2-7, with D tentatively TRBD1 (6 bases). The V end was cut by 6 bases, the J end by 4 bases, with 14 bases between. Germline CDR1 reads SGHRS; CDR2 reads YFSETQ. This CDR3 region has 13 residues. The CDR3 region is CASTIFTGYEQYF. The DNA of the CDR3 is TGCGCCAGCACCATATTTACAGGGTACGAGCAGTACTTC.

V gene TRBV14 combines with J gene TRBJ1-1, with 7 positions matching TRBD1. V was clipped by 1 base and J by 5 bases; unmatched bases: 10. From germline, CDR1 is SGHDN and CDR2 FVKESK. The CDR3 totals 16 residues. In DNA, the CDR3 is TGTGCCAGCAGCCAAGGCGGGAGGGGGCGGTCAACTGAAGCTTTCTTT. It codes for CASSQGGRGRSTEAFF.

This clonotype showed up many times. The chain couples TRBV4-1 to TRBJ1-1; possible D gene TRBD1, 5 bases. CDR1 is MGHRA, CDR2 YSYEKL, per germline. Between the trimmed V and J ends, which lost 3 bases and 1 base, there was a span of 12 bases. The CDR3 has 15 amino acids. As DNA, the CDR3 is TGCGCCAGCAGCCAGCCCGGGACCCAGAACACTGAAGCTTTCTTT. Encoded protein: CASSQPGTQNTEAFF.

For this clonotype: A much larger clone lies a single base off, so this may be a read error. V gene TRBV7-9 combines with J gene TRBJ2-3, with unresolved D. Germline V CDR1 and CDR2: SEHNR, FQNEAQ (reference sequence). V was shortened by 1 base and J by 4 bases, with 6 bases between the two germline ends. The CDR3 covers 13 residues. The chain's CDR3 is CASSLGASDTQYF. The CDR3 bases are TGTGCCAGCAGCTTAGGGGCCTCAGATACGCAGTATTTT.

This clonotype was counted many times. This sequence joins TRBV5-1 and TRBJ1-1, with a tentative D call TRBD1 (6 bases). Germline V gene data show CDR1 as SGHRS and CDR2 as YFSETQ. The CDR3 extends over 14 amino acids. Deletions cut 4 bases from V and 8 bases from J, with 18 bases between. The DNA of the CDR3 is TGCGCCAGCAGCGCACCCAACAGGGACGGGGAAGCTTTCTTT. Protein sequence: CASSAPNRDGEAFF.

This clonotype was seen repeatedly, ten times or more. The chain is built from TRBV7-2 and TRBJ2-2; D ambiguous. Per germline, CDR1 SGHTA and CDR2 FQGNSA. The CDR3 loop spans 15 amino acids. V lost 5 bases to trimming and J lost 0 bases, with 10 bases between them. DNA for the CDR3: TGTGCCAGCAGCCACGTACATTCGAACACCGGGGAGCTGTTTTTT. Translated: CASSHVHSNTGELFF.

This clonotype was observed a handful of times. The V and J genes are TRBV20-1 and TRBJ2-2; 7 bases agree with TRBD2. J was trimmed by 7 bases and V by 6 bases; bases with no gene match: 5. Looked up from germline, CDR1 is DFQATT and CDR2 is SNEGSKA (reference sequence). CDR3 length: 12 residues. CDR3 protein: CSALRGVGELFF. CDR3 in DNA: TGCAGTGCCCTCCGGGGGGTCGGGGAGCTGTTTTTT.

The J gene is TRBJ2-3, the V gene TRBV7-9; unclear D gene. The ends were cut back, 5 bases at V and 6 bases at J, with 9 bases in the middle. CDR3 length: 12 residues. Looked up from germline, CDR1 is SEHNR and CDR2 is FQNEAQ (reference sequence). The CDR3 DNA sequence: TGTGCCAGCAGCGGCCAGGTGGATACGCAGTATTTT. Protein sequence: CASSGQVDTQYF.

The chain combines TRBV30 with TRBJ1-5, with a tentative D call TRBD1 (5 bases). Germline V CDR1 and CDR2: GTSNPN, SVGIG (reference sequence). Trimming removed 2 bases from V and 5 bases from J, with 10 bases in between. This CDR3 contains 13 residues. CDR3 protein: CAWSMTVDQPQHF. DNA for the CDR3: TGTGCCTGGAGTATGACAGTCGATCAGCCCCAGCATTTT.

This clonotype appeared many times. The chain couples TRBV30 to TRBJ1-1; D not certain. V shed 2 bases and J shed 7 bases, with 11 bases lying between them. CDR1 is GTSNPN and CDR2 is SVGIG in the germline V gene (reference sequence). There are 12 residues in the CDR3. The CDR3 sequence is CAWSQGWYEAFF. In nucleotides, the CDR3 is TGTGCCTGGAGTCAAGGCTGGTATGAAGCTTTCTTT.

This clonotype came up many times. The CDR3 DNA is TGTGCCAGCAGTTTTTGGACAGGGGTCAACACTGAAGCTTTCTTT. Translated, it gives CASSFWTGVNTEAFF. The genes are TRBV6-5 and TRBJ1-1; 9 nucleotides match TRBD1. This CDR3 spans 15 amino acids. Trimming at V came to 4 bases and at J to 2 bases, leaving 5 bases not matched to a gene. Germline CDR1 reads MNHEY; CDR2 reads SVGAGI.

The rearrangement links TRBV7-2 to TRBJ1-1, with D possibly matching TRBD1 (5 bases). Looked up from germline, CDR1 is SGHTA and CDR2 is FQGNSA. The V end was cut by 7 bases, the J end by 1 base, with 19 bases between. CDR3 length: 16 amino acids. CDR3 nucleotide sequence: TGTGCCAGCAACCGAGCAGGGCCAGCGGGGAACACTGAAGCTTTCTTT. It encodes CASNRAGPAGNTEAFF.

This clonotype appeared many times. V gene TRBV7-9 combines with J gene TRBJ1-5; perhaps TRBD1 as D (5 bases). Germline assignment: CDR1 SEHNR and CDR2 FQNEAQ (reference sequence). V was cut by 5 bases and J by 5 bases, with 16 bases left in between. This CDR3 region has 15 residues. This CDR3 reads CASSPAGQGDQPQHF. Here the CDR3 DNA reads TGTGCCAGCAGCCCTGCGGGTCAGGGCGATCAGCCCCAGCATTTT.

The chain employs TRBV7-2 and TRBJ2-3, with D unclear. Germline assignment: CDR1 SGHTA and CDR2 FQGNSA. There are 14 residues in the CDR3. V shed 0 bases and J shed 2 bases, with 6 bases lying between them. For the CDR3, the DNA is TGTGCCAGCAGCTTAGCACCGTTCACAGATACGCAGTATTTT. As protein: CASSLAPFTDTQYF.

Concerning this clonotype: The junction departs from the called germline gene at one end, perhaps through a read error. The chain couples TRBV27 to TRBJ1-1; 7 bases fit TRBD1. Germline assignment: CDR1 MNHEY and CDR2 SMNVEV (reference sequence). The length of the CDR3 is 13 residues. The chain's CDR3 is CASSQAGGAEALF. The DNA of the CDR3 is TGTGCCAGCAGCCAGGCAGGGGGTGCTGAAGCTCTCTTT.

This clonotype was seen more than once but under ten times. V gene TRBV7-9 combines with J gene TRBJ1-1; D remains unclear. CDR1 is SEHNR, CDR2 FQNEAQ, per germline (reference sequence). The CDR3 length is 19 residues. V was cut by 1 base and J by 0 bases, with 21 bases left in between. CDR3 DNA: TGTGCCAGCAGCTTAGTGGTAACAGTTGGCGGACCTATGAACACTGAAGCTTTCTTT. It codes for CASSLVVTVGGPMNTEAFF.

This chain links TRBV27 with TRBJ2-5; a weak D match, TRBD2 (5 bases). This CDR3 is 17 amino acids long. V was shortened by 1 base and J by 2 bases, with 17 bases between the two germline ends. Germline-derived CDR1 and CDR2 are MNHEY and SMNVEV (reference sequence). The CDR3: CASSLFGNYRGQETQYF. CDR3 DNA sequence: TGTGCCAGCAGTTTATTTGGGAATTATCGGGGACAAGAGACCCAGTACTTC.

The V gene is TRBV27, the J gene TRBJ2-7, with TRBD1 matching 10 bases. This CDR3 spans 14 amino acids. Trimming took 3 bases from V and 7 from J; bases not matched to a gene: 6. Per the germline V gene, CDR1 is MNHEY and CDR2 is SMNVEV (reference sequence). In nucleotides, the CDR3 is TGTGCCAGCAGTTTTGGGACAGGGGCCCGGGAGCAGTACTTC. Translated, it gives CASSFGTGAREQYF.

The chain carries TRBV27 and TRBJ2-2; weak D call: TRBD1 (7 bases). Deletions cut 2 bases from V and 4 bases from J, with 17 bases between. CDR1 and CDR2 from the germline V gene are MNHEY and SMNVEV (reference sequence). This CDR3 is built from 17 residues. Here the CDR3 DNA reads TGTGCCAGCAGTTTACTTGCAGGGGGGTTAAGCACCGGGGAGCTGTTTTTT. Translated: CASSLLAGGLSTGELFF.